This TCR beta chain was sequenced for a study of Ad26.COV2.S vaccination and SARS-CoV-2 variants. The treatment was: some 19 received Ad26.COV2.S at low or high dose, single or two shots; 5 received placebo; per-sample allocation not given. Day 63 following the first vaccine or placebo injection was when the samples were taken. Findings and limits, study-wide: Vaccinees displayed broader spike-specific TCR repertoires than placebo recipients.

In germline, CDR1 is LNHNV, CDR2 YYDKDF (reference sequence). This CDR3 has 17 amino acids. The V and J ends lost 0 bases and 0 bases respectively, with 14 bases between them. Profiling relied on immunoSEQ multiplex PCR, and the TCRdb table lists in-frame clones only, not all of them. The sample consists of around 370,000 clones, roughly 81% of them appearing once. A remark on this clone: The target antigen is unknown.

The rearrangement links TRBV15 to TRBJ1-2; no firm D call. The receptor was isolated from a person between 18 and 65 years old who received the Ad26.COV2.S COVID-19 vaccine or a placebo. The sequences come from peripheral blood, collected in a trial of Ad26.COV2.S vaccine versus placebo. The CDR3 sequence is CATSRDRMYSSNYGYTF. As DNA, the CDR3 is TGTGCCACCAGCAGAGATCGGATGTATTCTTCTAACTATGGCTACACCTTC.